This T cell receptor (beta chain) emerged from a study of breast tumors, draining lymph nodes, adjacent tissues. The lymph nodes were axillary draining lymph nodes from breast cancer patients. This clonotype was observed at least ten times. Antigen unknown. Germline values: CDR1 DFQATT, CDR2 SNEGSKA (reference sequence). The CDR3 extends over 11 amino acids. Trimming stripped 4 bases from V and 3 bases from J, with 5 bases between. Broader study findings: Tumor repertoires ranked between lymph nodes and nontumor tissue in diversity, with V and J gene preferences.

MiXCR, run by TCRdb on the multiplex PCR reads, gives a single entry per CDR3 protein. Of some 250,000 distinct CDR3 sequences listed, around 35% are singletons. The sample comprised axillary lymph node tissue. The gene calls are TRBV20-1 and TRBJ2-3; D remains unclear. This clonotype was obtained from a female donor with breast cancer. Some clones in this sample may be carry-over from other donors' samples. The DNA of the CDR3 is TGCAGTGCTACGCTAACAGATACGCAGTATTTT. This encodes CSATLTDTQYF.